The next 10 T cell receptor beta chains were all read from a single sample in a study of blood T cell repertoires in COVID-19. TCRdb's copy holds only in-frame clones and misses some; the assay was immunoSEQ multiplex PCR. This sample has about 170,000 clones, with approximately 86% found just once. The sequencing sample was made of peripheral blood. The receptors originated from a man between 70 and 80 years old with acute or convalescent COVID-19.

The chain is built from TRBV18 and TRBJ1-6; D is undetermined. Germline V gene data show CDR1 as KGHSH and CDR2 as LQKENI. The CDR3 sequence is 15 residues long. Trimming removed 3 bases from V and 6 bases from J, with 12 bases in between. The CDR3 here is CASSPGRVGNSPLHF. In nucleotides, the CDR3 is TGTGCCAGCTCACCTGGTCGGGTTGGTAATTCACCCCTCCACTTT.

The rearrangement uses TRBV7-8 and TRBJ1-5; D gene uncertain. The CDR3 is 19 amino acids. Germline V gives CDR1 SGHVS, CDR2 FQNEAQ. Between the trimmed V and J ends, which lost 1 base and 0 bases, there was a span of 19 bases. Here the CDR3 reads CASSLEGQLRAYSNQPQHF. CDR3 bases: TGTGCCAGCAGCTTAGAGGGTCAATTGAGGGCCTATAGCAATCAGCCCCAGCATTTT.

V is TRBV29-1 and J is TRBJ1-2, with 7 bases fitting TRBD1. The CDR3 runs 11 residues. CDR1 SQVTM and CDR2 ANQGSEA come from the germline V gene. With V trimmed by 6 bases and J by 8 bases, 6 bases remained unmatched. The DNA of the CDR3 is TGCAGCGTCGATGCACAGGGGGGCTACACCTTC. Its protein product is CSVDAQGGYTF.

The V call is TRBV30, the J call TRBJ2-5; possible D gene TRBD1, 6 bases. The CDR3 is 14 amino acids. The V gene's germline CDR1 is GTSNPN and CDR2 SVGIG (reference sequence). The ends were cut back, 5 bases at V and 2 bases at J, with 15 bases in the middle. Written as DNA, the CDR3 is TGTGCCTGGGAAGGCGAGGGGGATCAAGAGACCCAGTACTTC. Protein product: CAWEGEGDQETQYF.

The chain employs TRBV19 and TRBJ1-6, with 7 bases aligning to TRBD1. Trimming cost V 7 bases and J 7 bases; bases outside gene matches: 13. This CDR3 is 16 amino acids long. CDR1 and CDR2 from the germline V gene are LNHDA and SQIVND (reference sequence). CDR3 sequence reads: CASTTKLGQLNSPLHF. The CDR3 nucleotides are TGTGCCAGTACCACAAAACTGGGACAGTTAAATTCACCCCTCCACTTT.

This clone was counted once. V gene TRBV12-3 or TRBV12-4 combines with J gene TRBJ1-2; D is unresolved. V was pared by 1 base and J by 0 bases, with 3 bases between. This CDR3 is built from 13 residues. The CDR3 spells CASSLVTNYGYTF. The DNA of the CDR3 is TGTGCCAGCAGTTTAGTTACTAACTATGGCTACACCTTC.

The chain uses TRBV5-1 and TRBJ2-3; D is perhaps TRBD2 (7 bases). Germline V gives CDR1 SGHRS, CDR2 YFSETQ. The CDR3 covers 15 residues. Trimming removed 4 bases from V and 4 bases from J, with 16 bases in between. The CDR3 DNA sequence: TGCGCCAGCAGCAACTTGGGGGGGGCCCCAGATACGCAGTATTTT. This translates into CASSNLGGAPDTQYF.

This chain connects TRBV24-1 to TRBJ1-3; unclear D gene. The CDR3 totals 14 residues. Trimming cost V 4 bases and J 1 base, with 7 bases left between them. Germline V gene data show CDR1 as KGHDR and CDR2 as SFDVKD. The CDR3 loop is CATSDNRSGNTIYF. As DNA, the CDR3 is TGTGCCACCAGTGACAACCGGTCTGGAAACACCATATATTTT.

V is TRBV15 and J is TRBJ1-2; 10 bases match TRBD1. The J segment lost 6 bases and the V segment lost 4 bases, leaving 5 bases of the junction unmatched. The V gene's germline CDR1 is LNHNV and CDR2 YYDKDF (reference sequence). This CDR3 is built from 14 residues. CDR3 coding DNA: TGTGCCACCAGCAACCGACAGGGGGCGAATGGCTACACCTTC. It is translated as CATSNRQGANGYTF.

This sequence joins TRBV4-2 and TRBJ1-6; tentative D call: TRBD1 (5 bases). The CDR3 has 16 amino acids. CDR1 is LGHNA, CDR2 YNFKEQ, per germline. V was shortened by 0 bases and J by 9 bases, with 15 bases between the two germline ends. The CDR3 is CASSQDPPGMSSPLHF. The CDR3 nucleotides are TGTGCCAGCAGCCAAGATCCCCCAGGGATGAGTTCACCCCTCCACTTT.